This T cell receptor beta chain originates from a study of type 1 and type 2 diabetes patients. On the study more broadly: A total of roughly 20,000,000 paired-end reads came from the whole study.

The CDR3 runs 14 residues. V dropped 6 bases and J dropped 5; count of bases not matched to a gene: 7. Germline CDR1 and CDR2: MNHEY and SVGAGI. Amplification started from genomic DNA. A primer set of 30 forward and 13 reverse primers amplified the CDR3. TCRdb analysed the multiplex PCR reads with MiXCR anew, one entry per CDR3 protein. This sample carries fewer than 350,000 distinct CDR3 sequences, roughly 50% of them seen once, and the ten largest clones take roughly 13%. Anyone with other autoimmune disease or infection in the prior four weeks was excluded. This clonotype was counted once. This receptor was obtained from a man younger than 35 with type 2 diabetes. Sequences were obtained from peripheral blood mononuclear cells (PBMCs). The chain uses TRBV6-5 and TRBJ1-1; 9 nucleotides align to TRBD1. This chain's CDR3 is CASRRTGVWTEAFF. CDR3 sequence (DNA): TGTGCCAGCAGACGGACAGGGGTCTGGACTGAAGCTTTCTTT.